The rows below give T cell receptor beta chains drawn from one sample of a study of T cell changes during pregnancy in multiple sclerosis. The repertoire was sequenced with immunoSEQ multiplex PCR; TCRdb's copy has only in-frame clones and lacks some. The sample has some 60,000 clones, around nine tenths seen once. The input for sequencing was peripheral blood, taken in the first trimester of pregnancy. The source is a female donor in good health, enrolled as a control in a pregnancy study. The conserved cysteine and the conserved F or W are not part of the CDR3 here. A D gene is named only where the DNA matches it firmly. Only part of the rows carry a size: once, few, many, or a class if the clone is expanded.

CDR3 | D | length | J | size | V
AIPTREGANYGYT | TRBD1 | 13 | TRBJ1-2 | - | TRBV6-6
ASSNGDRGSEQY | TRBD1 | 12 | TRBJ2-7 | - | TRBV5-1
ASSRFRDTEAF | - | 11 | TRBJ1-1 | - | TRBV5-5
ASSRGSTDTQY | - | 11 | TRBJ2-3 | - | TRBV7-2
ASSVGGGTGEQY | TRBD1 | 12 | TRBJ2-7 | - | TRBV9
ASGLGQGAGQSEQY | TRBD1 | 14 | TRBJ2-7 | once | TRBV12-5
ASSSTGTNQETQY | - | 13 | TRBJ2-5 | - | TRBV7-2
AISDPRSSGRSTYNEQF | TRBD2 | 17 | TRBJ2-1 | - | TRBV10-3
ASSLGDNWGEAF | - | 12 | TRBJ1-1 | - | TRBV11-3
ASSTKSGGNEKLF | TRBD1 | 13 | TRBJ1-4 | - | TRBV28
ASSHTSGLAGRSSYNEQF | TRBD2 | 18 | TRBJ2-1 | - | TRBV2
ASSGSKYNEQF | - | 11 | TRBJ2-1 | - | TRBV9
ASSIRLPGWGDAEQF | - | 15 | TRBJ2-1 | - | TRBV19
ASRSESTQTDEQY | - | 13 | TRBJ2-7 | - | TRBV25-1
ASSLQVRGQPQH | - | 12 | TRBJ1-5 | - | TRBV28
ACTPGYEQY | - | 9 | - | - | TRBV30
ASSFGGTGELF | - | 11 | TRBJ2-2 | - | TRBV5-4
ATENRGDFPYEQY | TRBD1 | 13 | TRBJ2-7 | - | TRBV15
ASSSGLAGETQY | TRBD2 | 12 | TRBJ2-3 | - | TRBV7-6
ATSRDAGGPDTQY | TRBD2 | 13 | TRBJ2-3 | many | TRBV15
ASSQRLAGATDTQY | TRBD2 | 14 | TRBJ2-3 | - | TRBV6-6
ASSVDGGVLAGSSYNEQF | TRBD2 | 18 | TRBJ2-1 | - | TRBV9
ASSAPYKQGSTEAF | - | 14 | TRBJ1-1 | - | TRBV7-9
ATSREPQGYEQY | - | 12 | TRBJ2-7 | - | TRBV15
ATSPRLAGGQGTQY | TRBD2 | 14 | TRBJ2-3 | - | TRBV15
SVFPGQETQY | - | 10 | TRBJ2-5 | - | TRBV29-1
ASSDGQGVYGYT | TRBD1 | 12 | TRBJ1-2 | - | TRBV6-1
SVLGLAGGPDTQY | TRBD2 | 13 | TRBJ2-3 | - | TRBV29-1
ASRATSGGTDTQY | TRBD2 | 13 | TRBJ2-3 | - | TRBV2
ASSRGLAYEQY | TRBD2 | 11 | TRBJ2-7 | - | TRBV4-1
ASSRTGTEETQY | TRBD1 | 12 | TRBJ2-5 | - | TRBV18
ASSLTPRTGHDYGYT | TRBD1 | 15 | TRBJ1-2 | once | TRBV7-3
ASSSQTGQGRETQY | TRBD1 | 14 | TRBJ2-5 | - | TRBV11-3
ASSSYRDFDEQY | - | 12 | TRBJ2-7 | - | TRBV7-8
ASSESGGRDTQY | TRBD2 | 12 | TRBJ2-3 | - | TRBV25-1
AWSVPWRGGTTGELF | - | 15 | TRBJ2-2 | - | TRBV30
AISERAGAQPQH | - | 12 | TRBJ1-5 | - | TRBV10-3
ASSAGLTGELF | - | 11 | TRBJ2-2 | - | TRBV7-2
SVVTSGSNEQF | TRBD2 | 11 | TRBJ2-1 | - | TRBV29-1
ASRLDRGGGYT | TRBD1 | 11 | TRBJ1-2 | - | TRBV19
ASPHRRLAGEAETQY | TRBD2 | 15 | TRBJ2-5 | - | TRBV2
ASRITRGRGTEAF | TRBD1 | 13 | TRBJ1-1 | few | TRBV28
ASRAGFPYEQY | - | 11 | TRBJ2-7 | - | TRBV27
ASRQGANYGYT | TRBD1 | 11 | TRBJ1-2 | - | TRBV28
ASSLERGDTDTQY | TRBD2 | 13 | TRBJ2-3 | - | TRBV7-3
ASSPRGGDTGELF | TRBD2 | 13 | TRBJ2-2 | - | TRBV4-2
ASSLQGAGNQPQH | TRBD1 | 13 | TRBJ1-5 | - | TRBV7-9
ASSPYRIANTGELF | - | 14 | TRBJ2-2 | - | TRBV7-8
ASRNGGEQF | - | 9 | TRBJ2-1 | - | TRBV7-3
ASSPDRANTEAF | TRBD1 | 12 | TRBJ1-1 | few | TRBV5-1
ASSPVAAHRNEQF | - | 13 | TRBJ2-1 | - | TRBV18
AWSGQEYTEAF | TRBD1 | 11 | TRBJ1-1 | - | TRBV30
ASSPGTWDGYT | - | 11 | TRBJ1-2 | - | TRBV11-1
ASSQGGTGVEKLF | TRBD1 | 13 | TRBJ1-4 | - | TRBV4-2
ASSELQGFDEQY | - | 12 | TRBJ2-7 | - | TRBV5-5
ASSIFSGGGGYGYT | TRBD1 | 14 | TRBJ1-2 | - | TRBV5-6
ASSEAEQGARGYT | TRBD1 | 13 | TRBJ1-2 | - | TRBV6-1
ASSYDRGSTEAF | TRBD1 | 12 | TRBJ1-1 | - | TRBV2
ASSLNPGGDPEAF | TRBD1 | 13 | TRBJ1-1 | once | TRBV5-5
ASVSIRDRVYEQY | TRBD1 | 13 | TRBJ2-7 | - | TRBV6-6